A selection of T cell receptor beta chains follows, all from one sample in a study of T cells after yellow fever vaccination. Using its own MiXCR run on the 5' RACE reads, TCRdb lists one record per CDR3 protein. The table includes roughly 330,000 distinct CDR3 sequences, about 4% detected once. The sequencing here drew on PBMCs, taken 5 days after the yellow fever booster vaccination. The receptors originated from a man younger than 35 who received the YFV17D yellow fever vaccine. CDR3s include the opening cysteine and the closing phenylalanine or tryptophan. Fields, in order: J gene, V gene, clone size, D gene, CDR3 protein, CDR3 DNA. A D gene is named only where the DNA matches it firmly. The size of a clone is reported for some rows only, either as once, few or many, or as a class for expanded clones.

>TRBJ2-2|TRBV6-6|many|TRBD2
CASRPGLAGGYGELFF
TGTGCCAGCCGCCCCGGACTAGCGGGGGGGTACGGGGAGCTGTTTTTT
>TRBJ2-7|TRBV29-1|few|-
CSVEGGVPTYEQYF
TGCAGCGTTGAAGGAGGAGTACCCACCTACGAGCAGTACTTC
>TRBJ1-1|TRBV7-9|few|-
CASSSGRTEAFF
TGTGCCAGCAGTTCAGGGAGAACTGAAGCTTTCTTT
>TRBJ2-7|TRBV5-1|few|TRBD2
CASSLIERGGSYEQYF
TGCGCCAGCAGCTTGATCGAGCGGGGGGGCTCCTACGAGCAGTACTTC
>TRBJ2-7|TRBV7-3|few|TRBD1
CASSPTPTGTYEQYF
TGTGCCAGCAGCCCGACCCCGACAGGGACCTACGAGCAGTACTTC
>TRBJ2-5|TRBV11-3|many|TRBD2
CASSYSRAGVQETQYF
TGTGCCAGCAGCTACTCCCGGGCGGGGGTCCAAGAGACCCAGTACTTC
>TRBJ2-5|TRBV12-3/TRBV12-4|many|-
CASTNARETQYF
TGTGCCAGCACCAACGCAAGAGAGACCCAGTACTTC
>TRBJ1-3|TRBV2|-|-
CASSEMGGLTQSTIYF
TGTGCCAGCAGTGAAATGGGGGGATTGACGCAGAGCACCATATATTTT
>TRBJ1-5|TRBV23-1|-|-
CASNITREGNSNQPQHF
TGCGCCAGCAACATAACCCGGGAGGGGAATAGCAATCAGCCCCAGCATTTT
>TRBJ1-2|TRBV27|-|-
CASSPLQGRNYGYTF
TGTGCCAGCAGTCCTCTACAGGGCCGGAACTATGGCTACACCTTC
>TRBJ2-2|TRBV5-4|few|-
CASSLGISGATGELFF
TGTGCCAGCAGCCTCGGAATTAGTGGGGCCACCGGGGAGCTGTTTTTT
>TRBJ1-1|TRBV18|-|-
CASSRSETEAFF
TGTGCCAGCTCCCGGAGTGAAACTGAAGCTTTCTTT
>TRBJ1-5|TRBV23-1|few|-
CASSQTGGRESNQPQHF
TGCGCCAGCAGTCAAACGGGGGGCCGGGAGAGCAATCAGCCCCAGCATTTT
>TRBJ2-3|TRBV7-2|many|TRBD1
CASSLRQGGDTQYF
TGTGCCAGCAGCCTTCGACAGGGGGGTGATACGCAGTATTTT
>TRBJ2-2|TRBV6-2/TRBV6-3|many|-
CASSPPSGPTGELFF
TGTGCCAGCAGCCCTCCCAGCGGCCCGACCGGGGAGCTGTTTTTT
>TRBJ2-7|TRBV18|-|-
CASSLAATYEQYF
TGTGCCAGCTCACTTGCTGCTACCTACGAGCAGTACTTC
>TRBJ2-5|TRBV7-6|-|-
CASSLAAQETQYF
TGTGCCAGCAGCTTAGCGGCGCAGGAGACCCAGTACTTC
>TRBJ2-3|TRBV7-9|-|-
CASSFGRYTDTQYF
TGTGCCAGCAGCTTTGGCAGATACACAGATACGCAGTATTTT
>TRBJ1-2|TRBV7-9|few|-
CASSLIDSNYGYTF
TGTGCCAGCAGCTTAATTGACAGCAACTATGGCTACACCTTC
>TRBJ2-3|TRBV7-2|many|TRBD2
CASSWGAGETDTQYF
TGTGCCAGCAGCTGGGGCGCGGGGGAGACAGATACGCAGTATTTT
>TRBJ2-2|TRBV7-9|few|-
CASSPRRGRVNTGELFF
TGTGCCAGCAGCCCGCGGAGGGGGCGGGTGAACACCGGGGAGCTGTTTTTT
>TRBJ2-1|TRBV5-1|-|TRBD1
CASSPVAGTGNYNEQFF
TGCGCCAGCAGCCCTGTAGCCGGGACAGGTAACTACAATGAGCAGTTCTTC
>TRBJ2-1|TRBV27|-|TRBD1
CASRGTVRWNEQFF
TGTGCCAGCAGGGGGACAGTTAGGTGGAATGAGCAGTTCTTC
>TRBJ2-2|TRBV4-1|-|-
CASSQEVNTGELFF
TGCGCCAGCAGCCAAGAAGTTAACACCGGGGAGCTGTTTTTT
>TRBJ1-2|TRBV10-3|-|-
CAISVNPNNYGYTF
TGTGCCATCAGTGTCAACCCGAATAACTATGGCTACACCTTC
>TRBJ2-3|TRBV6-4|medium-sized|TRBD2
CASSDGLASTDTQYF
TGTGCCAGCAGTGACGGACTAGCTAGCACAGATACGCAGTATTTT
>TRBJ1-1|TRBV18|many|TRBD1
CASSTGENTEAFF
TGTGCCAGCTCTACAGGGGAGAACACTGAAGCTTTCTTT
>TRBJ2-7|TRBV29-1|few|TRBD1
CSVESGQGYEQYF
TGCAGCGTTGAATCGGGACAGGGCTACGAGCAGTACTTC
>TRBJ2-5|TRBV10-3|few|-
CAISGGRLQETQYF
TGTGCCATCAGTGGAGGTCGGTTGCAAGAGACCCAGTACTTC
>TRBJ2-7|TRBV18|many|-
CASSPPSHGDDEQYF
TGTGCCAGCTCACCACCGAGCCACGGGGACGACGAGCAGTACTTC
>TRBJ2-1|TRBV5-6|few|-
CASSPPGIGSYNEQFF
TGTGCCAGCAGCCCCCCAGGTATCGGCTCCTACAATGAGCAGTTCTTC
>TRBJ2-2|TRBV5-1|-|-
CASSPREGPNTGELFF
TGCGCCAGCAGCCCCCGAGAGGGGCCGAACACCGGGGAGCTGTTTTTT
>TRBJ1-6|TRBV27|few|-
CASSMGAGILHF
TGTGCCAGCAGCATGGGGGCGGGGATCCTCCACTTT
>TRBJ1-2|TRBV28|few|-
CASSLFGSNYGYTF
TGTGCCAGCAGTTTATTCGGGTCGAACTATGGCTACACCTTC
>TRBJ1-6|TRBV5-1|-|TRBD1
CASSPRQGSYNSPLHF
TGCGCCAGCAGCCCGAGACAGGGCTCCTATAATTCACCCCTCCACTTT
>TRBJ2-1|TRBV5-1|-|-
CASSLDAGGTYNEQFF
TGCGCCAGCAGCTTGGATGCGGGTGGGACCTACAATGAGCAGTTCTTC
>TRBJ2-5|TRBV4-3|-|-
CASSQDVRGTYQETQYF
TGCGCCAGCAGCCAAGATGTACGGGGTACTTACCAAGAGACCCAGTACTTC
>TRBJ2-3|TRBV7-2|many|-
CASSPGTGDTQYF
TGTGCCAGCAGCCCCGGAACCGGGGATACGCAGTATTTT
>TRBJ2-1|TRBV6-5|-|-
CASSYSASYNEQFF
TGTGCCAGCAGTTACTCGGCGTCTTACAATGAGCAGTTCTTC
>TRBJ2-3|TRBV28|few|-
CASSSGIEYF
TGTGCCAGCAGTTCGGGGATTGAGTATTTT
>TRBJ1-1|TRBV27|many|TRBD1
CASSAGQAIAFF
TGTGCCAGCAGTGCGGGACAGGCTATAGCTTTCTTT
>TRBJ1-6|TRBV25-1|few|-
CASSEGRAGISPLHF
TGTGCCAGCAGTGAGGGCCGGGCAGGGATTTCACCCCTCCACTTT
>TRBJ2-1|TRBV7-9|few|-
CASSPRGVESFGEQFF
TGTGCCAGCAGCCCGAGGGGTGTTGAGAGCTTCGGTGAGCAGTTCTTC
>TRBJ1-5|TRBV5-6|many|-
CASTNRDSHQPQHF
TGTGCCAGCACCAATAGGGACTCCCATCAGCCCCAGCATTTT
>TRBJ1-1|TRBV7-3|many|TRBD1
CASSGQGAGTEAFF
TGTGCCAGCAGCGGACAGGGGGCTGGAACTGAAGCTTTCTTT
>TRBJ1-6|TRBV6-6|many|-
CASSQLGSPLHF
TGTGCCAGCAGTCAGCTCGGTTCACCCCTCCACTTT
>TRBJ2-4|TRBV9|-|-
CASSAGTLGNIQYF
TGTGCCAGCAGCGCCGGGACTCTGGGGAACATTCAGTACTTC
>TRBJ2-1|TRBV4-1|few|TRBD1
CASSHRGQGFYNEQFF
TGCGCCAGCAGCCACCGCGGACAGGGTTTCTACAATGAGCAGTTCTTC
>TRBJ2-5|TRBV20-1|many|-
CSAVGQTQETQYF
TGCAGTGCGGTGGGTCAAACCCAAGAGACCCAGTACTTC
>TRBJ1-2|TRBV10-3|-|-
CAISSGTGFYGYTF
TGTGCCATCAGTTCAGGGACGGGATTCTATGGCTACACCTTC
>TRBJ1-1|TRBV20-1|-|TRBD1
CSARAQGAVTEAFF
TGCAGTGCTAGAGCACAGGGGGCGGTCACTGAAGCTTTCTTT
>TRBJ2-5|TRBV6-2/TRBV6-3|-|TRBD1
CASSYLDREETQYF
TGTGCCAGCAGTTACCTCGACAGGGAAGAGACCCAGTACTTC
>TRBJ1-2|TRBV10-3|many|TRBD1
CAISESRQPGQGNGYTF
TGTGCCATCAGTGAGTCCAGACAACCGGGACAGGGAAATGGCTACACCTTC
>TRBJ1-2|TRBV4-1|few|-
CASSQTSLYGYTF
TGCGCCAGCAGCCAGACCTCGCTCTATGGCTACACCTTC
>TRBJ2-1|TRBV6-2/TRBV6-3|few|TRBD2
CASRDLTAGLAGENEQFF
TGTGCCAGCAGAGACCTTACCGCGGGACTAGCGGGGGAAAATGAGCAGTTCTTC
>TRBJ2-2|TRBV6-6|-|-
CASPTGLRELFF
TGTGCCAGCCCTACAGGGTTGAGGGAGCTGTTTTTT
>TRBJ2-3|TRBV18|many|-
CASSPSRGTDTQYF
TGTGCCAGCTCACCGAGTAGGGGCACAGATACGCAGTATTTT